These T cell receptor beta chains were read from a single sample in a study of blood T cell repertoires in COVID-19. The data were produced by immunoSEQ multiplex PCR, yet TCRdb's version contains in-frame clones alone and is incomplete. The table shows 50,000 or so clones, with roughly nine tenths occurring only once. The material sequenced was peripheral blood. The receptor set was obtained from a human donor in a cohort sampled during active COVID-19. Both conserved end residues are part of each CDR3. A D gene is named only where the DNA matches it firmly. Size is omitted from some rows. Given values are once, few, many or a class for expanded clones.

.	13	.	TRBV4-1	TRBJ2-7	CASSQDLVYEQYF	TGCGCCAGCAGCCAAGATCTAGTCTACGAGCAGTACTTC
TRBD2	16	.	TRBV19	TRBJ2-1	CASRGLSGSSYNEQFF	TGTGCCAGTAGGGGTCTTAGCGGGAGCTCCTACAATGAGCAGTTCTTC
.	12	.	TRBV19	TRBJ2-5	CARLVRGETQYF	TGTGCCAGGTTAGTAAGGGGCGAGACCCAGTACTTC
.	16	.	TRBV18	TRBJ2-2	CASSPASDRNTGELFF	TGTGCCAGCTCACCAGCTAGCGACCGAAACACCGGGGAGCTGTTTTTT
.	14	once	TRBV9	TRBJ2-5	CASSVQGNQETQYF	TGTGCCAGCAGCGTACAGGGAAACCAAGAGACCCAGTACTTC
TRBD1	15	.	TRBV27	TRBJ2-5	CASSFGQGQKRAQYF	TGTGCCAGCAGTTTTGGACAGGGCCAAAAGAGGGCCCAGTACTTC
TRBD2	15	.	TRBV28	TRBJ2-7	CASSPPRGVRREQYF	TGTGCCAGCAGTCCTCCTCGGGGGGTGCGTCGCGAGCAGTACTTC
TRBD2	15	.	TRBV6-5	TRBJ2-3	CASSSPTSGTDTQYF	TGTGCCAGCAGTTCGCCGACTAGCGGGACAGATACGCAGTATTTT
TRBD1	14	.	TRBV19	TRBJ1-2	CASSNIQGLAGYTF	TGTGCCAGTAGTAATATACAGGGGCTTGCTGGCTACACCTTC
.	16	.	TRBV11-2	TRBJ2-3	CASSLGQSIPTDTQYF	TGTGCCAGCAGCTTAGGGCAGTCAATCCCCACAGATACGCAGTATTTT
.	14	few	TRBV10-2	TRBJ2-1	CASSEITVQDEQFF	TGCGCCAGCAGTGAGATCACCGTCCAGGATGAGCAGTTCTTC
.	12	few	TRBV5-1	TRBJ2-7	CASSFDRGEQYF	TGCGCCAGCAGCTTTGACCGAGGCGAGCAGTACTTC
TRBD2	15	.	TRBV5-1	TRBJ2-7	CASKDSGRPPYEQYF	TGCGCCAGCAAAGATAGCGGGAGACCCCCCTACGAGCAGTACTTC
.	15	.	TRBV6-2/TRBV6-3	TRBJ1-6	CASSTRTGKNSPLHF	TGTGCCAGCAGTACTAGGACGGGGAAAAATTCACCCCTCCACTTT
.	14	.	TRBV6-5	TRBJ1-2	CASTPGQVGYGYTF	TGTGCCAGCACCCCAGGGCAGGTCGGCTATGGCTACACCTTC